This TCR beta chain appears in the sequencing data of a study of immunodeficiency (dated by TCRdb to about 2019). Describing the broader study: The repertoires were analyzed to search for VDJ recombination defects and oligoclonality. Study-wide findings and limitations: Between patients and controls, productive entropy and V-J pairing of CD4+ T cells looked similar. In entropy comparisons, n=3 (open circles) was shown for patients versus healthy controls, and a thymic development effect was only suggested as possible. Based on top-100 and total clonotype frequencies, severe oligoclonality was found in patient CD8+ T cells but not in patient CD4+ T cells.

Genomic DNA was extracted with the QIAamp DNA Blood Mini Kit and sent for immunoSEQ repertoire analysis. Using a standard quantity of genomic DNA template, multiplex PCR was run to amplify the CDR3 regions. The PCR products underwent sequencing on an Illumina platform. For the original study's pipeline: Alignment of sequences to a reference was performed, and V, D and J gene definitions were taken from IMGT. A nearest-neighbor clustering algorithm merged closely related sequences to remove PCR and sequencing errors. V, D and J usage in productive unique and total sequences was analyzed using ImmunoSEQ Analyzer tools and R version 3.6.1. The clones in this table, taken by TCRdb from immuneACCESS, are in-frame only. Not every clone is retained; where verified, under half of the shortfall comes from an unresolved V gene, and the cause of the rest is unknown. D and trimming come from the DNA, and the V and J calls and clone size come from that table. Within this sample are fewer than 5,000 clones, with under 95% of them counted one time only. 3.5% to 4.5% of the sample lies in the top ten.

Before TCR sequencing, CD3+CD4+ T cells were sorted out of fresh PBMCs. Taken from the germline V gene (reference sequence), the CDR1 and CDR2 loops are LNHDA and SQIVND. Counted from cysteine to phenylalanine, this CDR3 has 16 amino acids. Only the CDR3 region is kept as DNA, spanning 48 bases read in frame from base 1. V is cut by 1 base and J by 1 base, and the space between the germline ends is 13 bases. Details on this clone: Its binding antigen is unknown. No qualities accompany the bases; no much larger clone lies one base away.

Sequenced input: CD4+ T cells from blood. In this chain, TRBV19 is recombined with TRBJ1-1, and possibly TRBD1, on 5 matching bases. The receptor's source is a human donor in good health. In nucleotides, the sequence is TGTGCCAGTAGTATAGGGCAGGGACGCAGGAACACTGAAGCTTTCTTT. It translates as CASSIGQGRRNTEAFF.